This T cell receptor (beta chain) was found in a study of blood T cells in healthy people across ages. Overall study results and limits: Samples with more naive T cells showed higher observed beta diversity.

The trim removed 10 bases at V and 5 bases at J, leaving 10 bases unmatched. Germline V CDR1 and CDR2: MDHEN, SYDVKM. The CDR3 is 13 amino acids. Only a few counts were recorded for this clonotype. The target antigen is unknown. PCR was performed a second time for 7 to 11 cycles using a sample-barcoded 5' primer and a J-beta primer mix. TCRdb re-derived calls from the 5' RACE reads in MiXCR, one entry per CDR3 protein. The sample has more than 1.4 million distinct CDR3 sequences, around 39% seen once. The chain joins TRBV28 to TRBJ2-5; 7 positions agree with TRBD1. The TCR comes from a woman younger than 35 in good health. The source material was blood. The CDR3 nucleotides are TGTGCCACCCACAGGGGCGCACGGGAGACCCAGTACTTC. This sequence encodes CATHRGARETQYF.